The subject of this entry is one T cell receptor (beta chain). Antigen: not known. The treatment is: roughly 10-day PBMC culture with coronavirus spike peptide pools or control peptides (ViraFEST assay). T cells were expanded with peptide pools, and expanded clonotypes were identified by TCR sequencing. Researchers grew the cells for nine to eleven days and then pulled out CD4+ T cells by negative selection. The assay that was used to sequence DNA from cultured CD4+ T cells was the Oncomine TCR Beta short-read assay. From the PCR reads, TCRdb called clonotypes with MiXCR, one entry per CDR3 protein. This sample has around 21,000 distinct CDR3 sequences, with 60% found just once. V gave up 5 bases and J gave up 2 bases, with 12 bases separating them. This CDR3 is 14 amino acids long. Germline assignment: CDR1 MDHEN and CDR2 SYDVKM. The entry originates in a study of vaccination and CD4 T cells after COVID-19. Whole-study context: Convalescents were six males and four females, two of them Hispanic. For control cultures, the treatment was a CEFX pool, an HIV-1 Nef pool, or no peptide.

The source of this sequence is a human donor who had recovered from COVID-19. This chain connects TRBV28 to TRBJ2-5; TRBD1 is a possible D gene (5 bases). The sample consisted of CD4+ T cells from blood, cultured in vitro, taken after SARS-CoV-2 vaccination. CDR3 residues: CASSTPTVQETQYF. CDR3 nucleotide sequence: TGTGCCAGCAGTACACCGACAGTACAAGAGACCCAGTACTTC.